The 9 T cell receptor beta chains reported below all come from one sample, sequenced in a study of STAT5B mutations in CD4+ large granular lymphocyte leukemia. Produced via immunoSEQ multiplex PCR; TCRdb's table is partial and in-frame only. This table holds around 43,000 clones, 80% to 90% found once. Input material: CD4+ T cells from blood buffy coats. The source of these receptors is a human donor in good health.

This clone was detected a few times. This chain uses TRBV10-3 with TRBJ2-2; maybe TRBD2 (6 bases). The CDR3 spans 12 residues. The germline V gene has CDR1 ENHRY and CDR2 SYGVKD. V dropped 10 bases and J dropped 8 bases, with 14 bases sitting between them. This CDR3 reads CASGTLRGELFF. The CDR3 DNA sequence: TGTGCCAGCGGGACCCTCAGAGGGGAGCTGTTTTTT.

The chain recombines TRBV6-5 with TRBJ1-1, with D perhaps matching TRBD1 (6 bases). The CDR3 has 15 residues. Germline-derived CDR1 and CDR2 are MNHEY and SVGAGI. V dropped 5 bases and J dropped 4 bases, with 17 bases sitting between them. The DNA of the CDR3 is TGTGCCAGCAGTAACCACAGGGTAAAAGGCACTGAAGCTTTCTTT. This translates into CASSNHRVKGTEAFF.

V gene TRBV7-2 combines with J gene TRBJ1-3; D is uncertain. Germline V gene sequence: CDR1 SGHTA, CDR2 FQGNSA. The germline V and J ends were trimmed by 1 base and 0 bases, with 4 bases remaining between them. The CDR3 has 14 amino acids. As DNA, the CDR3 is TGTGCCAGCAGCTTAGACGGCTCTGGAAACACCATATATTTT. As protein: CASSLDGSGNTIYF. Looking up the rest from reference TRBV7-2 and TRBJ1-3 gives the full variable domain: GAGVSQSPSNKVTEKGKDVELRCDPISGHTALYWYRQSLGQGLEFLIYFQGNSAPDKSGLPSDRFSAERTGGSVSTLTIQRTQQEDSAVYLCASSLDGSGNTIYFGEGSWLTVV.

This chain uses TRBV7-8 with TRBJ2-5; 11 bases align to TRBD2. The DNA end is a closer match to TRBJ2-7, so the J assignment may be wrong. This CDR3 comprises 15 residues. Germline V gives CDR1 SGHVS, CDR2 FQNEAQ. CDR3 in DNA: TGTGCCAGCAGCTCCTTACTAGCGGGGGTCGACGAGCAGTACTTC. This codes for CASSSLLAGVDEQYF.

The chain links TRBV18 to TRBJ1-1; unclear D gene. Between the trimmed V and J ends, which lost 3 bases and 1 base, there was a span of 15 bases. The CDR3 is 16 residues long. Per the germline V gene, CDR1 is KGHSH and CDR2 is LQKENI. The CDR3 reads CASSPGRSPRNTEAFF. CDR3 coding DNA: TGTGCCAGCTCACCCGGGCGGAGCCCCCGGAACACTGAAGCTTTCTTT.

J is TRBJ1-2 and V is TRBV14, with 7 positions matching TRBD1. The ends lost 4 bases at V and 2 bases at J; junction bases unmatched: 7. Looked up from germline, CDR1 is SGHDN and CDR2 is FVKESK. The CDR3 totals 15 residues. The CDR3 sequence is CASSPGTALNYGYTF. DNA of the CDR3: TGTGCCAGCAGCCCCGGGACAGCGCTAAACTATGGCTACACCTTC.

The genes are TRBV27 and TRBJ2-3; perhaps D is TRBD1 or TRBD2 (5 bases each). The CDR3 totals 14 residues. V lost 3 bases and J lost 6, with 13 bases in between. The germline CDR1 and CDR2 sequences are MNHEY and SMNVEV (reference sequence). Written as DNA, the CDR3 is TGTGCCAGCAGTTTTGGGGCAGGGAGCGATACGCAGTATTTT. Translating gives CASSFGAGSDTQYF.

The genes are TRBV29-1 and TRBJ2-5; 8 bases agree with TRBD1. The CDR3 loop spans 15 amino acids. Germline CDR1 SQVTM, CDR2 ANQGSEA. The V segment lost 1 base and the J segment 1 base; nucleotides outside the gene matches: 5. The DNA for the CDR3 is TGCAGCGTTGAAGTCGGCAGGGGGCCCCAAGAGACCCAGTACTTC. Translated: CSVEVGRGPQETQYF.

J is TRBJ2-1 and V is TRBV11-3; 7 bases line up with TRBD2. The CDR3 extends over 15 amino acids. In germline, CDR1 is SGHNT, CDR2 YENEEA. V dropped 5 bases and J dropped 7; count of bases not matched to a gene: 11. The chain's CDR3 is CASSLQGGSWNEQFF. As DNA, the CDR3 is TGTGCCAGCAGCCTCCAGGGCGGGAGCTGGAATGAGCAGTTCTTC.